This T cell receptor beta chain was documented in a study of long-term antiretroviral therapy in people with HIV. Survey-level resolution applied to immunoSEQ assay v3.0. The method was immunoSEQ multiplex PCR; TCRdb's version includes in-frame clones alone and lacks a portion of them. The table includes about 17,000 clones, 79% detected once. For each donor, at least one pre-ART and at least two post-ART PBMC samples were available. As concerns this clone: No antigen is known for it.

Whole-study results and caveats: Increased diversity was seen after ART, yet it remained lower than in transplant donor controls. Clones showing expansion before ART dominated the repertoire at all time points.

CDR3 length: 12 amino acids. The germline gives CDR1 SEHNR, CDR2 FQNEAQ (reference sequence). V lost 7 bases to trimming and J lost 8 bases; unmatched junction nucleotides: 5. The sequencing used unsorted PBMCs, collected at the start of antiretroviral therapy. The TCR was taken from a man aged 25 to 40 with HIV. The chain employs TRBV7-9 and TRBJ2-1, with TRBD2 matching 7 bases. The CDR3, as DNA: TGTGCCAGCAATGGCGGGAGCGATGAGCAGTTCTTC. It codes for CASNGGSDEQFF.